Listed below are T cell receptor beta chains from one sample, sequenced in a study of blood T cells in healthy people across ages. TCRdb recomputed calls from the 5' RACE reads with MiXCR, one row per CDR3 protein. The table has fewer than 2 million distinct CDR3 sequences, around 40% seen once. Source material: blood. These receptors all stem from a human donor in good health. Each CDR3 is given with its conserved first and last residue. Fields, in order: CDR3 length, D gene, J gene, clone size, V gene, CDR3 protein, CDR3 DNA. The D gene is left open where the match is weak. Only part of the rows carry a size: once, few, many, or a class if the clone is expanded.

>15|TRBD1|TRBJ2-1|NA|TRBV5-1
CASSTGQGGIDEQFF
TGCGCCAGCAGCACCGGACAGGGGGGAATCGATGAGCAGTTCTTC
>15|NA|TRBJ1-4|NA|TRBV7-2
CASSPVGGSNEKLFF
TGTGCCAGCAGCCCCGTGGGGGGAAGTAATGAAAAACTGTTTTTT
>16|NA|TRBJ2-3|NA|TRBV7-3
CASSYRLGEGTDTQYF
TGTGCCAGCAGCTACAGACTAGGGGAGGGCACAGATACGCAGTATTTT
>15|TRBD1|TRBJ2-1|NA|TRBV4-1
CASSQVGQGAGEQFF
TGCGCCAGCAGCCAAGTGGGACAGGGGGCTGGTGAGCAGTTCTTC
>16|NA|TRBJ2-3|NA|TRBV7-9
CASSLGLFPHTDTQYF
TGTGCCAGCAGCTTAGGGCTATTTCCCCACACAGATACGCAGTATTTT
>11|NA|TRBJ2-5|NA|TRBV20-1
CSARGGVAQYF
TGCAGTGCTAGAGGGGGGGTCGCGCAGTACTTC
>14|NA|TRBJ2-7|NA|TRBV29-1
CSAIQPGLKNEQYF
TGCAGCGCTATTCAACCGGGGCTAAAAAACGAGCAGTACTTC
>13|NA|TRBJ1-2|NA|TRBV28
CASSLRLVAGYTF
TGTGCCAGCAGTTTAAGACTCGTAGCGGGCTACACCTTC
>16|NA|TRBJ1-4|NA|TRBV7-2
CASSPEAGLTYEKLFF
TGTGCCAGCAGCCCAGAGGCAGGGTTGACGTATGAAAAACTGTTTTTT
>17|NA|TRBJ2-3|NA|TRBV20-1
CSARDPLGAALTDTQYF
TGCAGTGCTAGAGACCCTCTGGGAGCGGCCCTCACAGATACGCAGTATTTT
>15|NA|TRBJ2-3|NA|TRBV28
CASSLPVRGKDTQYF
TGTGCCAGCAGCCTTCCGGTTAGGGGGAAAGATACGCAGTATTTT
>14|NA|TRBJ2-7|NA|TRBV25-1
CASSEYYGEGEQYF
TGTGCCAGCAGTGAATATTACGGGGAAGGCGAGCAGTACTTC
>15|TRBD1|TRBJ1-2|NA|TRBV6-2/TRBV6-3
CASSYSAGTGYGYTF
TGTGCCAGCAGTTACTCGGCCGGGACAGGGTATGGCTACACCTTC
>15|NA|TRBJ1-5|NA|TRBV7-2
CASSLVPDSNQPQHF
TGTGCCAGCAGCTTAGTACCGGATAGCAATCAGCCCCAGCATTTT
>13|TRBD1|TRBJ1-2|NA|TRBV20-1
CSAHTGTGYGYTF
TGCAGTGCCCACACCGGGACAGGGTATGGCTACACCTTC
>14|NA|TRBJ1-1|few|TRBV6-6
CASSHGRQNTEAFF
TGTGCCAGCAGCCACGGGAGGCAGAACACTGAAGCTTTCTTT
>14|TRBD2|TRBJ2-1|NA|TRBV5-1
CASSALSGANEQFF
TGCGCCAGCAGCGCCCTTAGCGGGGCGAATGAGCAGTTCTTC
>13|NA|TRBJ1-2|NA|TRBV7-9
CASSLDRAYSYTF
TGTGCCAGCAGCTTAGACAGGGCCTATAGCTACACCTTC
>14|NA|TRBJ2-3|few|TRBV5-1
CASSLAAVTDTQYF
TGCGCCAGCAGCTTGGCAGCGGTCACAGATACGCAGTATTTT
>13|NA|TRBJ1-1|NA|TRBV6-5
CASSPVGATEAFF
TGTGCCAGCAGCCCGGTGGGGGCCACTGAAGCTTTCTTT
>15|NA|TRBJ2-7|NA|TRBV30
CAWSPSIPILYEQYF
TGTGCCTGGAGTCCCTCGATTCCGATTCTCTACGAGCAGTACTTC
>15|TRBD1|TRBJ2-5|NA|TRBV30
CAWSATGTPQETQYF
TGTGCCTGGAGTGCGACAGGGACCCCGCAAGAGACCCAGTACTTC